Here is one T cell receptor beta chain with its context. The germline V gene encodes CDR1 MGHDK and CDR2 SYGVNS. V shed 6 bases and J shed 4 bases, with 15 bases lying between them. The CDR3 is made up of 14 amino acids. Only in-frame clones appear in the TCRdb table, and some are missing; sequencing was by immunoSEQ multiplex PCR. Here the sample spans over 250,000 clones, around 89% being singletons. The record originates from a study of blood T cell repertoires in COVID-19. The overall study: Material from acute and convalescent COVID-19 was sourced from the United States, Italy and Spain.

The V and J genes are TRBV25-1 and TRBJ1-2; the D is unclear. The clonotype comes from a man aged 35 to 55 who had recovered from COVID-19. Sequencing used PBMCs or T cells enriched from blood (not recorded which). The CDR3 loop is CASSHPRGVYGYTF. In DNA, the CDR3 is TGTGCCAGCAGCCACCCAAGAGGAGTCTATGGCTACACCTTC.